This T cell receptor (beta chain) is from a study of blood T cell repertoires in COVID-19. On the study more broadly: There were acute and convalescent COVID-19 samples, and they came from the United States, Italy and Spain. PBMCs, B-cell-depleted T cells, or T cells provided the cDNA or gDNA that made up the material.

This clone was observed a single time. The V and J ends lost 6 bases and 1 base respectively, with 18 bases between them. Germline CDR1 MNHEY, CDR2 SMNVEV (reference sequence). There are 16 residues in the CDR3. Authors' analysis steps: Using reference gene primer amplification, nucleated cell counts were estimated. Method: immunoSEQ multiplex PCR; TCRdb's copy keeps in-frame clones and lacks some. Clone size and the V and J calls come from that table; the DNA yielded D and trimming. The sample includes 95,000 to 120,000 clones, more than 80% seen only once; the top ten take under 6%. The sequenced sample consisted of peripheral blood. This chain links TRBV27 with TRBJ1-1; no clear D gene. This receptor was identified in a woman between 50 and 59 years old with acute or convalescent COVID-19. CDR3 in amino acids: CASSPRGWHQNTEAFF. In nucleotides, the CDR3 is TGTGCCAGCAGCCCCCGAGGGTGGCACCAGAACACTGAAGCTTTCTTT.